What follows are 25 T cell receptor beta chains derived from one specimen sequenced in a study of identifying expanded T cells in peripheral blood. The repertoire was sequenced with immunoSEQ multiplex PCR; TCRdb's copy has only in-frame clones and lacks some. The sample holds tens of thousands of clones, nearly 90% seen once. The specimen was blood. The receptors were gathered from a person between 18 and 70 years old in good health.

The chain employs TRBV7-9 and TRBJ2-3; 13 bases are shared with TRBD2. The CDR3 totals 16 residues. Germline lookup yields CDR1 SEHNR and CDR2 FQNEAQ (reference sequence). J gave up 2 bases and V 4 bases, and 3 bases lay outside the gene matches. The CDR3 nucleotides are TGTGCCAGCAGCTCGGGACTAGCGGGGCTCACAGATACGCAGTATTTT. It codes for CASSSGLAGLTDTQYF.

CDR3 protein: CASSIGTGGHGSGANVLTF. For the CDR3, the DNA is TGTGCCAGCAGCATCGGGACAGGGGGCCATGGCTCTGGGGCCAACGTCCTGACTTTC. V usage is TRBV5-4 and J usage is TRBJ2-6, with 12 positions matching TRBD1. V was pared by 4 bases and J by 0 bases, with 8 bases of the junction left unmatched. Germline lookup yields CDR1 SGHNT and CDR2 YYREEE (reference sequence). The CDR3 contains 19 residues.

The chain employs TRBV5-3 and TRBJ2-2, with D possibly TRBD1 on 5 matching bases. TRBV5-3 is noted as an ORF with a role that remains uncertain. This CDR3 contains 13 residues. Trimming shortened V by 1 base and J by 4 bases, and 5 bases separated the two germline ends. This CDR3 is CARSLQGTGELFF. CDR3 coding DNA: TGTGCCAGAAGCTTGCAGGGCACCGGGGAGCTGTTTTTT.

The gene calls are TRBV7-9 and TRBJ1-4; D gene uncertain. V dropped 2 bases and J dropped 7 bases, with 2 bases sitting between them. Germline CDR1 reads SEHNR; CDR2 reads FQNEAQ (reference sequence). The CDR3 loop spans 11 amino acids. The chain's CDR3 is CASSLTEKLFF. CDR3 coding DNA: TGTGCCAGCAGCTTAACTGAAAAACTGTTTTTT.

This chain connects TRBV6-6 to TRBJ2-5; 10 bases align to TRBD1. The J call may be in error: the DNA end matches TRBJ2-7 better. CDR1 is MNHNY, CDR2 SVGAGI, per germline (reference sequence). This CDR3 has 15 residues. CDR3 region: CASTTGTGVRYEQYF. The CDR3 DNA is TGTGCCAGCACTACCGGGACAGGGGTAAGGTACGAGCAGTACTTC.

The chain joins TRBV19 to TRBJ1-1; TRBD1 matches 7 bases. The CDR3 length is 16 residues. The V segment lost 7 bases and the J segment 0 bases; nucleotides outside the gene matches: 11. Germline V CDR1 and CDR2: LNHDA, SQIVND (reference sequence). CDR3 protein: CASTRTGRSMNTEAFF. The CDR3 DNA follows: TGTGCCAGTACCCGGACAGGCCGGTCCATGAACACTGAAGCTTTCTTT.

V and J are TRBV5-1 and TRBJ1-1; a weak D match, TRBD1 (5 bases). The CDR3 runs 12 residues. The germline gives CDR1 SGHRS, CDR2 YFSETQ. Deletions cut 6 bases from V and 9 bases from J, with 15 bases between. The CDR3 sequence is CASTTGGTKAFF. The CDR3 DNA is TGCGCCAGCACCACCGGGGGTACGAAAGCTTTCTTT. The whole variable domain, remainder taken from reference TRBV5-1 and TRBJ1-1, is KAGVTQTPRYLIKTRGQQVTLSCSPISGHRSVSWYQQTPGQGLQFLFEYFSETQRNKGNFPGRFSGRQFSNSRSEMNVSTLELGDSALYLCASTTGGTKAFFGQGTRLTVV.

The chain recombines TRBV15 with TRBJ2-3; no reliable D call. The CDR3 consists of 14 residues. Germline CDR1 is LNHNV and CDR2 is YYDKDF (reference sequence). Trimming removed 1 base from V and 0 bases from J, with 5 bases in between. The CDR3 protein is CATSRVPSTDTQYF. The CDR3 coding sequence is TGTGCCACCAGCAGAGTACCTAGCACAGATACGCAGTATTTT.

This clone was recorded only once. This CDR3 is CASSLGGYYEQYF. CDR3 nucleotides: TGTGCCAGCAGCTTAGGGGGATACTACGAGCAGTACTTC. The V gene is TRBV7-6, the J gene TRBJ2-7; D is unclear. Germline CDR1 is SGHVS and CDR2 is FNYEAQ. The V gene lost 1 base and the J gene lost 3 bases, with 7 bases spanning the gap. The CDR3 contains 13 residues.

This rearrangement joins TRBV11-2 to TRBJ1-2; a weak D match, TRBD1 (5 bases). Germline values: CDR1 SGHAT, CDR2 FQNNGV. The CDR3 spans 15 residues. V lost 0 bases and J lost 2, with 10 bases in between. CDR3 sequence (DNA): TGTGCCAGCAGCTTAGAAGGGGCAGGGAACTATGGCTACACCTTC. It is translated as CASSLEGAGNYGYTF.

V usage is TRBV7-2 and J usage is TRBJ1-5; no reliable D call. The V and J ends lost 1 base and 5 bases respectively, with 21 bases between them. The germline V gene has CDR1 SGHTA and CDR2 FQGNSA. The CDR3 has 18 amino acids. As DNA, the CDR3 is TGTGCCAGCAGCTTAGATTATCGAGACCCGCGGACGGATCAGCCCCAGCATTTT. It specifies CASSLDYRDPRTDQPQHF.

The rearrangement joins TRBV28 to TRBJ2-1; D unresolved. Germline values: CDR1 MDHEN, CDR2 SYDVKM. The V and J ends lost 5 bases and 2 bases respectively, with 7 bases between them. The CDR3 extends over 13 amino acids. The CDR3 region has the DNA TGTGCCAGCAGTCTACTACCCTACAATGAGCAGTTCTTC. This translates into CASSLLPYNEQFF.

CDR3 residues: CASSSDQVPGQGSQETQYF. The CDR3 DNA follows: TGTGCCAGCAGCTCGGATCAAGTCCCGGGACAGGGAAGCCAAGAGACCCAGTACTTC. The chain has TRBV7-6 and TRBJ2-5; 9 nucleotides align to TRBD1. The CDR3 spans 19 residues. Trimming took 4 bases from V and 1 from J; bases not matched to a gene: 16. CDR1 SGHVS and CDR2 FNYEAQ come from the germline V gene.

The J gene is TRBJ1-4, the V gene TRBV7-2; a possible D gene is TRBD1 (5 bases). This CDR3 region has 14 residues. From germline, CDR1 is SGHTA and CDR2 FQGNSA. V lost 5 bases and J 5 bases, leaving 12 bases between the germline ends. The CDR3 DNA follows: TGTGCCAGCAGCCCGGACGGGGGAAATGAAAAACTGTTTTTT. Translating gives CASSPDGGNEKLFF.

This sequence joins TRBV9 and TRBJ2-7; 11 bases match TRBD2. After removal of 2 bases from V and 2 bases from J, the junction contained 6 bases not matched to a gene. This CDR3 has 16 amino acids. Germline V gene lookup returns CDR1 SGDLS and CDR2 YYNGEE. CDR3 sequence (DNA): TGTGCCAGCAGCGTCGGGACTAGCGGACATCCCTACGAGCAGTACTTC. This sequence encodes CASSVGTSGHPYEQYF.

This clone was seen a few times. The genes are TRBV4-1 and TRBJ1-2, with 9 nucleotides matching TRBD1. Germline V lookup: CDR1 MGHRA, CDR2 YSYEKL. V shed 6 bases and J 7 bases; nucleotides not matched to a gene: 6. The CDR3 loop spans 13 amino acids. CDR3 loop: CASSHHRGPGYTF. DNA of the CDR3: TGCGCCAGCAGTCATCACAGGGGGCCTGGCTACACCTTC.

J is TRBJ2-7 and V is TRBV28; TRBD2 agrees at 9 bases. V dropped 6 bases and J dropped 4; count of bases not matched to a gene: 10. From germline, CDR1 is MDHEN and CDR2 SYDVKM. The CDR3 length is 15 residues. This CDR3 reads CASSLGSGSMYEQYF. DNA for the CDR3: TGTGCCAGCAGCCTTGGTAGCGGGAGTATGTACGAGCAGTACTTC.

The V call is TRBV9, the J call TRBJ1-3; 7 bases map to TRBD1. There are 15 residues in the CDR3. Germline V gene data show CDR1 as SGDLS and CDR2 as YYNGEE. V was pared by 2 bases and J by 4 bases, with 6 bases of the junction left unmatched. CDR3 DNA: TGTGCCAGCAGCGTTGACAGGGTTCCAGGAAACACCATATATTTT. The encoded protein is CASSVDRVPGNTIYF.

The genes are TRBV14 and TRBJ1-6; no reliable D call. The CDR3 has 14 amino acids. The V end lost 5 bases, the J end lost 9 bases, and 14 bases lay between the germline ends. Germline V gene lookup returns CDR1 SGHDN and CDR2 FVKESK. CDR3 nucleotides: TGTGCCAGCAGCTCAATCTGGAAGGGTTCACCCCTCCACTTT. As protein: CASSSIWKGSPLHF.

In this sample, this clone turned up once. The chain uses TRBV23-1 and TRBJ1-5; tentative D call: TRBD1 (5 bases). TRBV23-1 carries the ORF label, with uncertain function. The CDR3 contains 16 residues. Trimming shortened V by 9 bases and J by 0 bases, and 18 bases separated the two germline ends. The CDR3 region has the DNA TGCGCCAGAACAGGTTATAGCCCCCATAGCAATCAGCCCCAGCATTTT. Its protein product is CARTGYSPHSNQPQHF.

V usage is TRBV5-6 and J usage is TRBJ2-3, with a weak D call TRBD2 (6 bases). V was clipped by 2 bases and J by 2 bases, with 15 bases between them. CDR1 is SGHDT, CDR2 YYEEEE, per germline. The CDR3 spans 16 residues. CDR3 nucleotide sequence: TGTGCCAGCAGCTTCTACCGGGACTTTACCACAGATACGCAGTATTTT. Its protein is CASSFYRDFTTDTQYF.

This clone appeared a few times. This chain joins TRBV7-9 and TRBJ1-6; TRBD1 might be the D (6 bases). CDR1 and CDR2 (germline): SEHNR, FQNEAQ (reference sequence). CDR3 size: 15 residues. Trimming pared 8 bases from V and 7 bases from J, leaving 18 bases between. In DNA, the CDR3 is TGTGCCAGCTGGGAGACAGGTCGAGTCAATTCACCCCTCCACTTT. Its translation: CASWETGRVNSPLHF.

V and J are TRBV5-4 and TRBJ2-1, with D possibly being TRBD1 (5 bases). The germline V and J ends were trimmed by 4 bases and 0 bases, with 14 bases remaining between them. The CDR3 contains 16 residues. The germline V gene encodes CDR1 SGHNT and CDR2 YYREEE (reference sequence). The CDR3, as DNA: TGTGCCAGCAGCAGTGGGGTCCAGGGCTCCTACAATGAGCAGTTCTTC. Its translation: CASSSGVQGSYNEQFF.

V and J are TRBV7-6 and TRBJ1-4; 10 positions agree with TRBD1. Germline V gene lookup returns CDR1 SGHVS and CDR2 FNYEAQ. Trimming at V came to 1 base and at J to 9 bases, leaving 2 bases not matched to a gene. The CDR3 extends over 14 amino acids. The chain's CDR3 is CASSLEGQGQKLFF. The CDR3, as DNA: TGTGCCAGCAGCTTAGAGGGACAGGGGCAAAAACTGTTTTTT.

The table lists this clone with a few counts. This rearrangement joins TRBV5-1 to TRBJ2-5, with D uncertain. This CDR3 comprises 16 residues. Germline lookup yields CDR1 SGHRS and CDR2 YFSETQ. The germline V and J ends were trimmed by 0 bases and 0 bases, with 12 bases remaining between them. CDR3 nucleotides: TGCGCCAGCAGCTTGGGGCAGGTCCCGTACCAAGAGACCCAGTACTTC. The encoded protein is CASSLGQVPYQETQYF.